The subject of this entry is one TCR beta chain. Sequenced by immunoSEQ multiplex PCR; TCRdb stores in-frame clones only, minus some. The table has approximately 70,000 clones, around nine tenths seen once. With 0 bases clipped from V and 4 bases from J, the junction kept 8 bases outside the gene matches. The length of the CDR3 is 18 residues. Germline CDR1 reads SGHDT; CDR2 reads YYEEEE. The data derive from a study of OX40 agonist ivuxolimab in advanced cancers. This chain connects TRBV5-6 to TRBJ2-1; 12 positions agree with TRBD2. The input for sequencing was CD4+ or CD8+ T cells sorted from blood, taken in a trial of the OX40 agonist ivuxolimab. This clonotype originated in an adult with an advanced solid tumor such as melanoma, head and neck, liver or kidney cancer. CDR3 sequence reads: CASSLEPSGRAGYNEQFF. The CDR3 nucleotides are TGTGCCAGCAGCTTGGAGCCTAGCGGGAGGGCCGGGTACAATGAGCAGTTCTTC.